What follows are 18 T cell receptor beta chains derived from one specimen sequenced in a study of prognosis after radiotherapy for stage I lung cancer. CDR3 of TCR beta was amplified from genomic DNA via a two-round multiplex PCR. Round one of PCR was performed, and it used primers specific to each TRBV and TRBJ gene. TCRdb used MiXCR to reprocess the multiplex PCR reads, holding one entry per CDR3 protein. The data contain approximately 17,000 distinct CDR3 sequences, about 30% of them singletons. The sample here was PBMCs, taken before or after stereotactic body radiation therapy (not recorded which). The receptors here all came from a donor over 45 with non-small cell lung cancer.

This clonotype was seen ten or more times. This CDR3 reads CASSLAGVIGELFF. The CDR3 DNA is TGTGCCAGCAGCCTGGCGGGAGTGATCGGGGAGCTGTTTTTT. This chain links TRBV4-2 with TRBJ2-2; 7 bases fit TRBD2. The junction had 6 bases not matched to a gene; V was cut back by 4 bases and J by 7 bases. Germline CDR1 LGHNA, CDR2 YNFKEQ. The CDR3 runs to 14 residues.

This clonotype was found many times. The rearrangement joins TRBV3-1 to TRBJ2-3; 13 positions agree with TRBD2. The J segment lost 4 bases and the V segment lost 3 bases, leaving 4 bases of the junction unmatched. The CDR3 totals 16 residues. Germline V gene data show CDR1 as LGHDT and CDR2 as YNNKEL (reference sequence). The CDR3 protein is CASSHGTSGNSDTQYF. The CDR3 nucleotides read TGTGCCAGCAGCCACGGGACTAGCGGGAACTCAGATACGCAGTATTTT.

This clonotype qualifies as medium-sized (0.01 to 0.1%). This chain joins TRBV6-4 and TRBJ2-2; the D is unclear. CDR3 length: 13 amino acids. V lost 2 bases to trimming and J lost 3 bases, with 4 bases between them. Germline loops: CDR1 MRHNA, CDR2 SNTAGT. CDR3 DNA sequence: TGTGCCAGCAGTGACACGGACACCGGGGAGCTGTTTTTT. Residues: CASSDTDTGELFF.

Ten or more counts support this clonotype. The chain employs TRBV10-3 and TRBJ2-2, with TRBD1 matching 9 bases. The CDR3 has 14 residues. Per the germline V gene, CDR1 is ENHRY and CDR2 is SYGVKD. With V trimmed by 8 bases and J by 7 bases, 8 bases remained unmatched. The CDR3 DNA sequence: TGTGCCATCGGTACCGGGACAGGGAACGGGGAGCTGTTTTTT. It encodes CAIGTGTGNGELFF.

A word on this clonotype: At one end, the junction sequence differs from germline, possibly due to a read error. The rearrangement joins TRBV5-1 to TRBJ2-7, with TRBD2 matching 7 bases. The CDR3 is made up of 15 amino acids. Germline lookup yields CDR1 SGHRS and CDR2 YFSETQ. The CDR3 reads CANSLLAVSSYEQYF. The DNA of the CDR3 is TGCGCCAACAGCTTGCTAGCGGTTAGCTCCTACGAGCAGTACTTC.

In its sample, this clonotype was seen many times. This chain links TRBV20-1 with TRBJ2-7, with 9 bases aligning to TRBD1. Germline values: CDR1 DFQATT, CDR2 SNEGSKA (reference sequence). Trimming took 4 bases from V and 6 from J; bases not matched to a gene: 10. This CDR3 comprises 14 residues. This CDR3 is CSATPGQGSGEQYF. In nucleotides, the CDR3 is TGCAGTGCTACACCGGGACAGGGTTCGGGCGAGCAGTACTTC.

The chain couples TRBV11-2 to TRBJ2-1; weak D call: TRBD1 (6 bases). The V and J ends lost 5 bases and 9 bases respectively, with 26 bases between them. The CDR3 extends over 17 amino acids. Germline assignment: CDR1 SGHAT and CDR2 FQNNGV. For the CDR3, the DNA is TGTGCCAGCAGCACCCTCCCCAGGGGTAGGAGATGGTGTGAGCAGTTCTTC. Protein product: CASSTLPRGRRWCEQFF.

This clonotype was found many times. V gene TRBV19 combines with J gene TRBJ1-1, with 9 positions matching TRBD1. With V trimmed by 7 bases and J by 6 bases, 6 bases remained unmatched. The CDR3 covers 13 residues. The germline CDR1 and CDR2 sequences are LNHDA and SQIVND (reference sequence). CDR3 residues: CASNNRGLAEAFF. CDR3 nucleotide sequence: TGTGCCAGTAACAACAGGGGGCTCGCTGAAGCTTTCTTT.

Note on this clonotype: A junction end diverges from the germline sequence, so it may reflect a read error. J is TRBJ1-5 and V is TRBV12-3 or TRBV12-4; 10 bases align to TRBD1. This CDR3 comprises 20 residues. CDR3 region: CASRPGSRDRGRGSNQPQHF. The CDR3 region has the DNA TGTGCCAGCAGACCAGGATCTAGGGACAGGGGAAGGGGTAGCAATCAGCCCCAGCACTTT.

This clonotype was seen ten or more times. The chain joins TRBV15 to TRBJ2-5; perhaps TRBD2 as D (7 bases). The CDR3 spans 15 residues. Germline V CDR1 and CDR2: LNHNV, YYDKDF (reference sequence). The V end lost 0 bases, the J end lost 5 bases, and 13 bases lay between the germline ends. CDR3 sequence (DNA): TGTGCCACCAGCAGAGATGGCGGGGGCGGGGAGACCCAGTACTTC. Protein product: CATSRDGGGGETQYF.

This clonotype was seen repeatedly, ten times or more. The V call is TRBV9, the J call TRBJ2-1; D is possibly TRBD2 (5 bases). CDR1 and CDR2 from the germline V gene are SGDLS and YYNGEE. The CDR3 spans 15 residues. The V gene lost 4 bases and the J gene lost 2 bases, with 13 bases spanning the gap. The CDR3 DNA sequence: TGTGCCAGCAGCAAGTTAGGAGGAGCCTACAATGAGCAGTTCTTC. It translates to CASSKLGGAYNEQFF. Complete variable domain (other parts from reference TRBV9 and TRBJ2-1): DSGVTQTPKHLITATGQRVTLRCSPRSGDLSVYWYQQSLDQGLQFLIQYYNGEERAKGNILERFSAQQFPDLHSELNLSSLELGDSALYFCASSKLGGAYNEQFFGPGTRLTVL.

In this sample, this clonotype turned up many times. The genes are TRBV28 and TRBJ2-3; 15 bases fit TRBD2. Losses at the gene ends were 8 bases for V and 3 bases for J; bases not matched to a gene: 9. CDR1 and CDR2 from the germline V gene are MDHEN and SYDVKM. CDR3 size: 17 residues. Here the CDR3 DNA reads TGTGCCAGCTATTCCTTCGGACTAGCGGGAGGGACAGATACGCAGTATTTT. It yields the protein CASYSFGLAGGTDTQYF.

This clonotype came up many times. CDR3 region: CAIRGQSPYNSPLHF. In nucleotides, the CDR3 is TGTGCCATCAGGGGACAGAGCCCCTATAATTCACCCCTCCACTTT. The chain carries TRBV10-3 and TRBJ1-6, with 7 positions matching TRBD1. Germline V CDR1 and CDR2: ENHRY, SYGVKD. This CDR3 contains 15 residues. With V trimmed by 6 bases and J by 2 bases, 4 bases remained unmatched.

This clonotype has a handful of counts. A single base is all that separates this from a far larger clone, so a read error is likely. The chain has TRBV6-2 or TRBV6-3 and TRBJ2-1, with no clear D. This CDR3 is 11 amino acids long. Trimming shortened V by 5 bases and J by 10 bases, and 9 bases separated the two germline ends. Germline CDR1 is MNHEY and CDR2 is SVGEGT. The CDR3 DNA is TGTGCCAGCAGTGAAGTGTGGGAGCAGTTCTTC. It specifies CASSEVWEQFF.

V usage is TRBV3-1 and J usage is TRBJ2-7, with 10 bases aligning to TRBD2. V shed 7 bases and J 2 bases; nucleotides not matched to a gene: 8. This CDR3 comprises 15 residues. CDR1 is LGHDT and CDR2 is YNNKEL in the germline V gene (reference sequence). CDR3 DNA: TGTGCCAGCATCCCCTTAGCGGGAGGTCCCTACGAGCAGTACTTC. Residues: CASIPLAGGPYEQYF.

This clonotype has a count of ten or more. The V gene is TRBV6-1, the J gene TRBJ2-1; 11 bases align to TRBD2. The V gene end was trimmed by 2 bases and the J gene end by 6 bases; junction bases not matched to a gene: 6. The CDR3 runs to 16 residues. Germline V gives CDR1 MNHNS, CDR2 SASEGT. The chain's CDR3 is CASSESLLAGGNEQFF. The CDR3 DNA reads as TGTGCCAGCAGTGAAAGCCTTCTAGCGGGAGGCAATGAGCAGTTCTTC.

The table lists this clonotype with many counts. The rearrangement links TRBV18 to TRBJ2-3; no reliable D call. From germline, CDR1 is KGHSH and CDR2 LQKENI. V shed 6 bases and J shed 4 bases, with 5 bases lying between them. This CDR3 is built from 11 residues. The CDR3, as DNA: TGTGCCAGCTCGAACTCAGATACGCAGTATTTT. Translation gives CASSNSDTQYF.

The chain uses TRBV5-1 and TRBJ2-7, with unresolved D. The CDR3 loop spans 12 amino acids. Germline CDR1 reads SGHRS; CDR2 reads YFSETQ. V lost 4 bases, J lost 3 bases, and 8 bases lay in between. In DNA, the CDR3 is TGCGCCAGCAGCCAGGAAGACTACGAGCAGTACTTC. Its protein product is CASSQEDYEQYF.